Listed here is a single T cell receptor beta chain. Its specificity is unknown. This sample stems from a study of cytomegalovirus exposure and HLA in healthy donors. General study findings and limits: Cytomegalovirus-associated status was assigned to 164 TCR beta chains. A later analysis found first-cohort TCR clusters tended to co-occur in the approximately 110 validation repertoires. In vitro confirmation showed a few CMV-associated chains to be CMV antigen specific. Whilst most TCR sequences proved rare, a subset of public TCRs occurred across many donors.

TCRdb's table, derived via immunoSEQ multiplex PCR, lists solely in-frame clones and lacks some. Altogether about 78,000 clones are present, almost 97% being singletons, with the ten largest covering 1.6%. The germline CDR1 and CDR2 sequences are SNHLY and FYNNEI. Trimming stripped 2 bases from V and 6 bases from J, with 13 bases between. The CDR3 consists of 14 residues. Sequencing input: PBMCs. The chain uses TRBV2 and TRBJ1-2; tentative D call: TRBD1 (6 bases). The source is a man in his late teens or twenties in good health and CMV-seropositive. The CDR3 coding sequence is TGTGCCAGCAGTGAAATACAGGGAGCGGATGGCTACACCTTC. It encodes CASSEIQGADGYTF.